The rows below give T cell receptor beta chains drawn from one sample of a study of cytomegalovirus exposure and HLA in healthy donors. This table comes from immunoSEQ multiplex PCR, and its TCRdb copy is limited to in-frame clones, with some not included. The table shows fewer than 110,000 clones, with around 74% occurring only once. Material: PBMCs. These receptors came from a woman between 40 and 55 years old in good health and CMV-seropositive. Both conserved end residues are part of each CDR3. Each record gives: D gene, V gene, J gene, clone size, CDR3 protein, CDR3 DNA. The D gene is left open where the match is weak. A clone size is listed for some rows: how often the clone was seen (once, few, many), or a class if it is expanded.

d_gene: TRBD1
v_gene: TRBV2
j_gene: TRBJ1-6
abundance: -
CDR3aa: CASRSGTGFSPLHF
CDR3nt: TGTGCCAGCAGATCCGGGACAGGGTTTTCACCCCTCCACTTT

d_gene: -
v_gene: TRBV13
j_gene: TRBJ1-2
abundance: -
CDR3aa: CASSQAVAGRTGGYTF
CDR3nt: TGTGCCAGCAGCCAAGCGGTGGCGGGGCGGACCGGTGGCTACACCTTC

d_gene: TRBD1
v_gene: TRBV10-3
j_gene: TRBJ2-1
abundance: -
CDR3aa: CAIRPGQTFDEQFF
CDR3nt: TGTGCCATCAGGCCGGGACAGACCTTCGATGAGCAGTTCTTC

d_gene: -
v_gene: TRBV5-1
j_gene: TRBJ1-2
abundance: -
CDR3aa: CASSPIPGNYGYTF
CDR3nt: TGCGCCAGCAGCCCGATCCCGGGAAACTATGGCTACACCTTC

d_gene: -
v_gene: TRBV19
j_gene: TRBJ1-4
abundance: once
CDR3aa: CASSTGTQSTNEKLFF
CDR3nt: TGTGCCAGTAGTACCGGGACACAATCAACTAATGAAAAACTGTTTTTT

d_gene: TRBD2
v_gene: TRBV19
j_gene: TRBJ2-6
abundance: -
CDR3aa: CASRPTSGGSGANVLTF
CDR3nt: TGTGCCAGTAGGCCGACTAGCGGGGGGTCTGGGGCCAACGTCCTGACTTTC

d_gene: TRBD1
v_gene: TRBV6-5
j_gene: TRBJ1-1
abundance: -
CDR3aa: CASRLTGGEAEAFF
CDR3nt: TGTGCCAGCAGGCTGACAGGGGGCGAAGCTGAAGCTTTCTTT

d_gene: -
v_gene: TRBV30
j_gene: TRBJ1-1
abundance: -
CDR3aa: CAWRQNPMNTEAFF
CDR3nt: TGTGCCTGGAGACAGAATCCAATGAACACTGAAGCTTTCTTT

d_gene: -
v_gene: TRBV6-4
j_gene: TRBJ2-1
abundance: -
CDR3aa: CASSADLGLGEQFF
CDR3nt: TGTGCCAGCAGTGCCGACCTCGGGTTAGGTGAGCAGTTCTTC

d_gene: TRBD1
v_gene: TRBV30
j_gene: TRBJ1-5
abundance: -
CDR3aa: CAWRGQPDQPQHF
CDR3nt: TGTGCCTGGAGGGGACAGCCCGATCAGCCCCAGCATTTT

d_gene: -
v_gene: TRBV13
j_gene: TRBJ2-2
abundance: few
CDR3aa: CASSSHRGLTGELFF
CDR3nt: TGTGCCAGCAGCTCTCACAGGGGACTCACCGGGGAGCTGTTTTTT

d_gene: -
v_gene: TRBV27
j_gene: TRBJ2-2
abundance: -
CDR3aa: CASSMGQNTGELFF
CDR3nt: TGTGCCAGCAGCATGGGACAGAACACCGGGGAGCTGTTTTTT

d_gene: TRBD1
v_gene: TRBV12-5
j_gene: TRBJ1-2
abundance: -
CDR3aa: CASGLPIPDDRDYGYTF
CDR3nt: TGTGCTAGTGGTTTGCCAATCCCCGATGACAGGGACTATGGCTACACCTTC

d_gene: -
v_gene: TRBV10-3
j_gene: TRBJ1-1
abundance: once
CDR3aa: CAISGGGGALEAFF
CDR3nt: TGTGCCATCAGTGGGGGAGGGGGGGCGCTTGAAGCTTTCTTT

d_gene: TRBD2
v_gene: TRBV27
j_gene: TRBJ2-7
abundance: -
CDR3aa: CASSFGGGFSYEQYF
CDR3nt: TGTGCCAGCAGTTTTGGGGGGGGGTTCTCCTACGAGCAGTACTTC

d_gene: -
v_gene: TRBV25-1
j_gene: TRBJ1-2
abundance: -
CDR3aa: CASSQAGLKYTF
CDR3nt: TGTGCCAGCAGTCAAGCGGGACTTAAATACACCTTC

d_gene: -
v_gene: TRBV2
j_gene: TRBJ1-2
abundance: -
CDR3aa: CASSPIQINYGYTF
CDR3nt: TGTGCCAGCAGCCCCATTCAGATTAACTATGGCTACACCTTC

d_gene: TRBD1
v_gene: TRBV6-1
j_gene: TRBJ2-1
abundance: -
CDR3aa: CASSDRGLRGEQFF
CDR3nt: TGTGCCAGCAGTGACAGGGGGCTTAGAGGTGAGCAGTTCTTC

d_gene: TRBD2
v_gene: TRBV7-9
j_gene: TRBJ2-1
abundance: -
CDR3aa: CASSLTSGGAGEQFF
CDR3nt: TGTGCCAGCAGCTTAACAAGCGGGGGGGCCGGTGAGCAGTTCTTC

d_gene: TRBD1
v_gene: TRBV7-2
j_gene: TRBJ2-7
abundance: -
CDR3aa: CASSLGDRGLYEQYF
CDR3nt: TGTGCCAGCAGCTTAGGGGACAGGGGGCTCTACGAGCAGTACTTC